A selection of T cell receptor beta chains follows, all from one sample in a study of T cell changes during pregnancy in multiple sclerosis. The repertoire was sequenced with immunoSEQ multiplex PCR; TCRdb's copy has only in-frame clones and lacks some. This table holds 80,000 to 100,000 clones, 90% to 95% found once. This specimen consisted of peripheral blood, obtained after pregnancy. The receptors originated from a female donor in good health, enrolled as a control in a pregnancy study. Both conserved end residues are part of each CDR3. D genes are given only for firm matches. Clone sizes are given selectively: once, few, many, or a class where the clone is expanded.

v_gene	j_gene	len	abundance	d_gene	CDR3nt	CDR3aa
TRBV20-1	TRBJ1-3	11	.	.	TGCAGTGCTAGAGTAATGAACACCATATATTTT	CSARVMNTIYF
TRBV7-2	TRBJ1-1	16	.	.	TGTGCCAGCAGCGCCCAGAGCTTATCAACGGGCACTGAAGCTTTCTTT	CASSAQSLSTGTEAFF
TRBV5-1	TRBJ2-2	14	.	.	TGCGCCAGCAGCCCCGGGACAAGGACCGGGGAGCTGTTTTTT	CASSPGTRTGELFF
TRBV4-3	TRBJ2-7	15	.	TRBD2	TGCGCCAGCAGCCAAGGGAGCGGGGGCACATACGAGCAGTACTTC	CASSQGSGGTYEQYF
TRBV5-6	TRBJ2-7	15	.	TRBD1	TGTGCCAGCAGCCGTCAACAGGGGGCAACCTACGAGCAGTACTTC	CASSRQQGATYEQYF
TRBV12-5	TRBJ2-1	13	.	.	TGTGCTAGTGGTTTGGGGTCCCGTCGGGAGCAGTTCTTC	CASGLGSRREQFF
TRBV2	TRBJ1-5	14	.	.	TGTGCCAGCAGGCCAGTCTCCCCTTATCAGCCCCAGCATTTT	CASRPVSPYQPQHF
TRBV6-1	TRBJ1-5	11	few	.	TGTGCCAGCAGTCAGGATCAGCCCCAGCATTTT	CASSQDQPQHF
TRBV30	TRBJ1-4	12	.	.	TGTGCCTGGAGGGGGAGGAGTGAAAAACTGTTTTTT	CAWRGRSEKLFF
TRBV10-2	TRBJ1-2	16	.	.	TGCGCCAGCAGTGAGCAACAGGGTTGGTGGAACTATGGCTACACCTTC	CASSEQQGWWNYGYTF
TRBV11-1	TRBJ2-6	13	.	.	TGTGCCAGCAGCCAATCTGGGGCCAACGTCCTGACTTTC	CASSQSGANVLTF
TRBV28	TRBJ1-2	15	.	.	TGTGCCAGCAGCGAGGAGGGGCCCCTCCACTATGGCTACACCTTC	CASSEEGPLHYGYTF
TRBV14	TRBJ2-5	16	.	.	TGTGCCAGCAGCCAAGATGGGGGCAGAGTGAGAGAGACCCAGTACTTC	CASSQDGGRVRETQYF
TRBV7-6	TRBJ1-4	14	.	.	TGTGCCAGCAGCCTGGCGGGCGGGAATGAAAAACTGTTTTTT	CASSLAGGNEKLFF
TRBV6-5	TRBJ1-1	14	.	.	TGTGCCAGCAGTTATGGAGGGAGGAACACTGAAGCTTTCTTT	CASSYGGRNTEAFF
TRBV7-9	TRBJ1-1	13	.	.	TGTGCCAGCAGCTTAGCAGCTAACACTGAAGCTTTCTTT	CASSLAANTEAFF
TRBV27	TRBJ1-5	14	.	.	TGTGCCAGCAGACTCACAGGGTCTTATCAGCCCCAGCATTTT	CASRLTGSYQPQHF
TRBV9	TRBJ2-2	14	once	.	TGTGCCAGCTGCCCCGGGGAGATCACCGGGGAGCTGTTTTTT	CASCPGEITGELFF
TRBV20-1	TRBJ1-1	11	.	.	TGCAGTGGCCTGTGGGGGACTGGAGCTTTCTTT	CSGLWGTGAFF
TRBV27	TRBJ1-5	17	.	TRBD1	TGTGCCAGCAGCTCCCGACAGGGGGATTGGGGCAATCAGCCCCAGCATTTT	CASSSRQGDWGNQPQHF
TRBV19	TRBJ1-5	16	.	TRBD1	TGTGCCAGTAGTGGTCTACAGGGGAAAAGGTATCAGCCCCAGCATTTT	CASSGLQGKRYQPQHF
TRBV4-3	TRBJ2-1	18	.	TRBD2	TGCGCCAGCAGCCAAGAGTGGACTAGCGGGGGGGCATTATGGGAGCAGTTCTTC	CASSQEWTSGGALWEQFF
TRBV7-2	TRBJ2-7	15	.	.	TGTGCCAGCAGCTTAGCGGGGGCCTACCTCCTCGAGCAGTACTTC	CASSLAGAYLLEQYF
TRBV2	TRBJ1-2	15	.	TRBD1	TGTGCCAGCAGTGAAATCCAGGGACAGGGGTCTGGCTACACCTTC	CASSEIQGQGSGYTF
TRBV4-1	TRBJ2-5	15	once	TRBD2	TGCGCCAGCAGCCCACTAGCGGGCCACCAAGAGACCCAGTACTTC	CASSPLAGHQETQYF
TRBV7-2	TRBJ2-4	16	.	.	TGTGCCAGCAGCTTAGTTGGAGGGGGGGCCCAAAACATTCAGTACTTC	CASSLVGGGAQNIQYF
TRBV7-2	TRBJ1-2	13	.	TRBD1	TGTGCCAGCAGCCCCAAGGGGGCCGAGGGCTACACCTTC	CASSPKGAEGYTF
TRBV11-2	TRBJ1-1	11	.	TRBD1	TGTGCCAGCAGGCAAACAGGGGGGGCTTTCTTT	CASRQTGGAFF
TRBV7-9	TRBJ1-6	13	.	.	TGTGCCAGCAGCCTCACTCAGGGATCACCCCTCCACTTT	CASSLTQGSPLHF
TRBV6-1	TRBJ2-3	14	.	.	TGTGCCAGCAAAGTGGGCACCATCACAGATACGCAGTATTTT	CASKVGTITDTQYF
TRBV6-5	TRBJ1-2	13	.	TRBD1	TGTGCCAGCACCTCCGGGACAGGGAGCGGCTACACCTTC	CASTSGTGSGYTF
TRBV7-3	TRBJ2-3	15	.	.	TGTGCCAGCAGCTCGCAAACGACAGCCACAGATACGCAGTATTTT	CASSSQTTATDTQYF
TRBV29-1	TRBJ1-2	16	.	TRBD1	TGCAGCGTTGGGACCGGGACAGGAAGAATTAACTATGGCTACACCTTC	CSVGTGTGRINYGYTF
TRBV7-2	TRBJ2-5	15	.	.	TGTGCCAGCAGCTCCAGGGGGGCTGGGAGAGAGACCCAGTACTTC	CASSSRGAGRETQYF
TRBV6-5	TRBJ1-5	15	.	.	TGTGCCAGCAGTGCCACAGGGCCCCGCAATCAGCCCCAGCATTTT	CASSATGPRNQPQHF
TRBV27	TRBJ2-5	16	.	TRBD2	TGTGCCAGCAGTCCAAGACTAGCGGGGATACAAGAGACCCAGTACTTC	CASSPRLAGIQETQYF
TRBV5-6	TRBJ2-3	13	.	.	TGTGCCAGCGCCCCATGGGGGGCAGATACGCAGTATTTT	CASAPWGADTQYF
TRBV11-2	TRBJ2-7	15	.	.	TGTGCCAGCAGCTTAGAAGGGACACCCTTATACGAGCAGTACTTC	CASSLEGTPLYEQYF
TRBV4-1	TRBJ2-7	15	.	TRBD1	TGCGCCAGCAGCCCCTCAGACAGGGGGACCTACGAGCAGTACTTC	CASSPSDRGTYEQYF
TRBV6-5	TRBJ2-2	15	.	.	TGTGCCAGCAGTTACTCGTATCAGTCAGCCGGGGAGCTGTTTTTT	CASSYSYQSAGELFF